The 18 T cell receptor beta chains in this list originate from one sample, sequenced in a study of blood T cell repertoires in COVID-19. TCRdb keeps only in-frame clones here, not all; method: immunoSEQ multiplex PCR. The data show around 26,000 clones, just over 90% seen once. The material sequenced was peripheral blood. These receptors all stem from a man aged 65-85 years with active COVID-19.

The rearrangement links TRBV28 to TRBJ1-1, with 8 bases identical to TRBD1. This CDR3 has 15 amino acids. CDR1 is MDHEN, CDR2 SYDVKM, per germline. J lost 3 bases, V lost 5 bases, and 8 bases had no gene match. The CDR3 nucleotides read TGTGCCAGCAGTCCTGCCCAGGACAGGGACACTGAAGCTTTCTTT. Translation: CASSPAQDRDTEAFF.

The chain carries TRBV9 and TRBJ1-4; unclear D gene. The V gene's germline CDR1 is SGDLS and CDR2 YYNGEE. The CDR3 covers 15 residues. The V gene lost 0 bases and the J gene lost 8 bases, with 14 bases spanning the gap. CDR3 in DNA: TGTGCCAGCAGCGTAGGGGTAGCGCGAGGGGAAAAACTGTTTTTT. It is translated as CASSVGVARGEKLFF.

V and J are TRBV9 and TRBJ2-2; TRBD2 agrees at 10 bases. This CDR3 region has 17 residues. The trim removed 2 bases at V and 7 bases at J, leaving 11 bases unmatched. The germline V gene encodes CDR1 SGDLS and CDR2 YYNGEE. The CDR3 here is CASSVSRASGGIGELFF. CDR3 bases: TGTGCCAGCAGCGTTTCTAGGGCTAGCGGGGGTATCGGGGAGCTGTTTTTT.

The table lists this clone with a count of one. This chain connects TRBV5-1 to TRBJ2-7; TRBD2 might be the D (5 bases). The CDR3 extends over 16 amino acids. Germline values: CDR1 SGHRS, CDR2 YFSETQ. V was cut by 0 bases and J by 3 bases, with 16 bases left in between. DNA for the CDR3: TGCGCCAGCAGCTTGGCCACCCCCTCACGGGGCTACGAGCAGTACTTC. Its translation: CASSLATPSRGYEQYF.

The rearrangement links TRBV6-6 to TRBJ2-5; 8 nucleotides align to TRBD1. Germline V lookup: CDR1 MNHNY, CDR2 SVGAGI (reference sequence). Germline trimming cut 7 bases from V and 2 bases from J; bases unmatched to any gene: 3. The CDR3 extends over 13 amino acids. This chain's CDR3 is CASTRTGQETQYF. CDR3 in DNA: TGTGCCAGCACCCGGACAGGGCAAGAGACCCAGTACTTC.

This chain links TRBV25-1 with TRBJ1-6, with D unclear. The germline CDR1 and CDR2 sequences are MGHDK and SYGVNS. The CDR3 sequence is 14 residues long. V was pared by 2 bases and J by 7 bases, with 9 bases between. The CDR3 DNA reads TGTGCCAGCAGTGAACCCGGGTGGAATTCACCCCTCCACTTT. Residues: CASSEPGWNSPLHF.

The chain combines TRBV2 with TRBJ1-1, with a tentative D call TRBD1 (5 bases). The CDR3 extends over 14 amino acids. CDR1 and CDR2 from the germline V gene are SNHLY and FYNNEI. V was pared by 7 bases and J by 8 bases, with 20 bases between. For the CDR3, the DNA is TGTGCCAGCACCGCTTCCCGGGCACAGGTAGAAGCTTTCTTT. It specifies CASTASRAQVEAFF.

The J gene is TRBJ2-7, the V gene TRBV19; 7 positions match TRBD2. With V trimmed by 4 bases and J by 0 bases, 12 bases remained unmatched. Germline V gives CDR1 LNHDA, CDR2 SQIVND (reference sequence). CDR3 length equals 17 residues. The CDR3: CASSKTLSSGSSYEQYF. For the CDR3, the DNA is TGTGCCAGTAGTAAGACCCTCTCTAGCGGTAGCTCCTACGAGCAGTACTTC.

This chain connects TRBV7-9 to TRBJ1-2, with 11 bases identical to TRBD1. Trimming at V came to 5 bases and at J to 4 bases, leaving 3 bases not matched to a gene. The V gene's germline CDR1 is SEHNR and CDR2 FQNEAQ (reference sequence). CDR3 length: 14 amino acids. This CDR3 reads CASSPGTGGYGYTF. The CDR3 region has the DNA TGTGCCAGCAGCCCGGGGACAGGGGGCTATGGCTACACCTTC.

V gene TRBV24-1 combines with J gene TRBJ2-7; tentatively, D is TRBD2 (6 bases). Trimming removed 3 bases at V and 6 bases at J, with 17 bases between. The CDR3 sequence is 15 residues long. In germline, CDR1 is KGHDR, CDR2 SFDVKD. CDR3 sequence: CATSDPRGTSGEQYF. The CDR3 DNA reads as TGTGCCACCAGTGATCCTCGGGGGACGTCGGGCGAGCAGTACTTC.

CDR3: CASRGQGSYNEQFF. CDR3 nucleotide sequence: TGTGCCAGCAGAGGACAGGGGTCCTACAATGAGCAGTTCTTC. The chain employs TRBV11-2 and TRBJ2-1, with TRBD1 matching 9 bases. This CDR3 has 14 residues. Germline V gene sequence: CDR1 SGHAT, CDR2 FQNNGV. The J segment lost 1 base and the V segment lost 6 bases, leaving 1 base of the junction unmatched.

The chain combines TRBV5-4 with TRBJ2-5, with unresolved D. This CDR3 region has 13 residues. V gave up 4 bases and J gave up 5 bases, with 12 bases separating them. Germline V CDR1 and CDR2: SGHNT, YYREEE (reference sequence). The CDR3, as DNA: TGTGCCAGCAGCCCCAGTAGCTTTGAGACCCAGTACTTC. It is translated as CASSPSSFETQYF.

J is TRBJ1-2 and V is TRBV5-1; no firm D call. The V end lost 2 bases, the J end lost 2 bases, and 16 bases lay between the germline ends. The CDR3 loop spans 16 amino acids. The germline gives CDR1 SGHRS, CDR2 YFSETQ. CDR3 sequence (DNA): TGCGCCAGCAGCTTCGGGTCTCTGCAACGGAACTATGGCTACACCTTC. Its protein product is CASSFGSLQRNYGYTF.

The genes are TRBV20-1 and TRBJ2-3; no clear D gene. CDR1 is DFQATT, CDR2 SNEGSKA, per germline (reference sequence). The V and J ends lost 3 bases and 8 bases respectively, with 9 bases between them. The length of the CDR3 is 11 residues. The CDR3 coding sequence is TGCAGTGCTAGTTTCCAGATTACGCAGTATTTT. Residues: CSASFQITQYF.

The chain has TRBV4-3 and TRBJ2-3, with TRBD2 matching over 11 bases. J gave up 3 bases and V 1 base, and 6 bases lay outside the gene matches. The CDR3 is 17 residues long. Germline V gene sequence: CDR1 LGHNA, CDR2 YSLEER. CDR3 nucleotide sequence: TGCGCCAGCAGCCAAGCAAATCTAGCGGGAGGAACAGATACGCAGTATTTT. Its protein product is CASSQANLAGGTDTQYF.

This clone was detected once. CDR3 region: CASSAQPNYGYTF. The CDR3 DNA reads as TGTGCCAGCAGCGCACAGCCTAACTATGGCTACACCTTC. The chain carries TRBV7-2 and TRBJ1-2; D remains unclear. Per the germline V gene, CDR1 is SGHTA and CDR2 is FQGNSA. The V end lost 5 bases, the J end lost 0 bases, and 7 bases lay between the germline ends. The CDR3 has 13 amino acids. Combining the CDR3 with reference TRBV7-2 and TRBJ1-2 gives the whole variable domain GAGVSQSPSNKVTEKGKDVELRCDPISGHTALYWYRQSLGQGLEFLIYFQGNSAPDKSGLPSDRFSAERTGGSVSTLTIQRTQQEDSAVYLCASSAQPNYGYTFGSGTRLTVV.

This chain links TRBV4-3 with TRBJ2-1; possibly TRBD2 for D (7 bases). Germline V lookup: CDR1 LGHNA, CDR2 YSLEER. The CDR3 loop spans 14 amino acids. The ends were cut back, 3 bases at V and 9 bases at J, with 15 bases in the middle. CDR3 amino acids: CASSQVRGRGEQFF. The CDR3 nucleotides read TGCGCCAGCAGCCAGGTGCGGGGGCGTGGTGAGCAGTTCTTC.

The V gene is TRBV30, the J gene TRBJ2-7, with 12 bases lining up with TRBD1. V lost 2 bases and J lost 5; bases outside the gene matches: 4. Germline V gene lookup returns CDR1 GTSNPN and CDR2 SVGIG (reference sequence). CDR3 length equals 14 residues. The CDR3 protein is CAWSPGQGAHEQYF. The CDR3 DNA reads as TGTGCCTGGAGTCCGGGACAGGGGGCCCACGAGCAGTACTTC.